The clone carrying this TCR beta chain appeared a single time. Its antigen is undetermined. This sample is drawn from a study of radiotherapy plus CTLA-4 blockade in lung cancer. Notes on the study in general: Blood TCR clones of tumor origin expanded after radiotherapy plus ipilimumab. How blood T cell clones changed early, along with interferon-beta, reportedly forecast response best.

The CDR3 is 12 residues long. V shed 4 bases and J shed 10 bases, with 11 bases lying between them. In germline, CDR1 is SNHLY, CDR2 FYNNEI. Assay: immunoSEQ multiplex PCR; the TCRdb copy retains only in-frame clones and omits some. The sample carries more than 100,000 clones, more than 80% recorded once. Focal radiation plus CTLA-4 blockade with ipilimumab was given to patients with chemo-refractory metastatic non-small-cell lung cancer. This sample comprised peripheral blood, obtained from a patient treated with radiotherapy plus ipilimumab. The receptor was isolated from a human donor with non-small cell lung cancer that progressed on radiotherapy plus ipilimumab. V gene TRBV2 combines with J gene TRBJ2-1; no clear D. CDR3 sequence: CASSGAIQEQFF. The CDR3 bases are TGTGCCAGCAGTGGGGCGATACAGGAGCAGTTCTTC. Combining the CDR3 with reference TRBV2 and TRBJ2-1 gives the whole variable domain EPEVTQTPSHQVTQMGQEVILRCVPISNHLYFYWYRQILGQKVEFLVSFYNNEISEKSEIFDDQFSVERPDGSNFTLKIRSTKLEDSAMYFCASSGAIQEQFFGPGTRLTVL.